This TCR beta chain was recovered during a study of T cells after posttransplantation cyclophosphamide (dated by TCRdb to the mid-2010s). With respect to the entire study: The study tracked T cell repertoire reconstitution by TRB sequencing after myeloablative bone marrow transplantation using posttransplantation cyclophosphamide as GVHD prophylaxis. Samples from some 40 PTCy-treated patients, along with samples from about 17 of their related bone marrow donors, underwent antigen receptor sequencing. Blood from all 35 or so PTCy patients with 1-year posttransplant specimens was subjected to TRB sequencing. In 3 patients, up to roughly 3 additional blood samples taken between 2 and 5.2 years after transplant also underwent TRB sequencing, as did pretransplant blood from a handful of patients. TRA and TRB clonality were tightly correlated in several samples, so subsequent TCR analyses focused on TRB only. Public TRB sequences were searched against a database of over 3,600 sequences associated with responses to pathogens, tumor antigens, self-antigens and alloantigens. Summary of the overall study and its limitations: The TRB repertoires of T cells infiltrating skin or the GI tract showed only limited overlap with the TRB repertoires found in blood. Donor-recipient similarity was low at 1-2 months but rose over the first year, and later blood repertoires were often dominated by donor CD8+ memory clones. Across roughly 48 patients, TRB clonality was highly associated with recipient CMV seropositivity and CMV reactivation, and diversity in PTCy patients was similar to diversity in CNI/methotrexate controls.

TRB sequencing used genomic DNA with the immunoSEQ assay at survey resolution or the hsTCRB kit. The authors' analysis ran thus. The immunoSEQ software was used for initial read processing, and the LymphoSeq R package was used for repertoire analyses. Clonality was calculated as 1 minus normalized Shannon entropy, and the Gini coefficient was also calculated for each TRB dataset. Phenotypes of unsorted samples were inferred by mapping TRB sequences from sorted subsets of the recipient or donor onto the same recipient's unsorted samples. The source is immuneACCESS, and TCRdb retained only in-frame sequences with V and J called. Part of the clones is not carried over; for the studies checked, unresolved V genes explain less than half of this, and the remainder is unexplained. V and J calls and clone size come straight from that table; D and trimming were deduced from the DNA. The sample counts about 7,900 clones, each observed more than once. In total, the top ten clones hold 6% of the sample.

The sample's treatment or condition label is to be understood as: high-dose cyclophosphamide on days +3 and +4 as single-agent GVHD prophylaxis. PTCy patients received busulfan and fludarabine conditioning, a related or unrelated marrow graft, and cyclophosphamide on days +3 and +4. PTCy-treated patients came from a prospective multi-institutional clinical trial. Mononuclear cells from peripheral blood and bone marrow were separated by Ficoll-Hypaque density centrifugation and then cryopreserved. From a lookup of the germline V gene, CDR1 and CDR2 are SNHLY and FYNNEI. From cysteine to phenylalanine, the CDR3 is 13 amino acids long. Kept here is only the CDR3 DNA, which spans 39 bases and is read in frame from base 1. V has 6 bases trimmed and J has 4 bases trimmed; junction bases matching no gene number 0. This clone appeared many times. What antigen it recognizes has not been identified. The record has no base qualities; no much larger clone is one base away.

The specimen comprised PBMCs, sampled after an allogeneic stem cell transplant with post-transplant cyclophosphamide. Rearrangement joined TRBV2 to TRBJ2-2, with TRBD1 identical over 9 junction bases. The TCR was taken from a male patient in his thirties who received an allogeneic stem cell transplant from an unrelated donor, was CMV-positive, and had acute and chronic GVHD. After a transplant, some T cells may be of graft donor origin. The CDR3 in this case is CASRTGGTGELFF. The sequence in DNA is TGTGCCAGCAGGACAGGGGGCACCGGGGAGCTGTTTTTT.